This is a list of T cell receptor beta chains from one sample in a study of CD8 T cells in ankylosing spondylitis. TCRdb called the 5' RACE reads again in MiXCR, with one record for every CDR3 protein. The sample has tens of thousands of distinct CDR3 sequences, 5.3% seen once. The sample consisted of blood, either unsorted or a sorted T cell fraction (not recorded which). These receptors came from a male donor with ankylosing spondylitis or in good health (not recorded which). The CDR3 runs from the conserved cysteine through the conserved F or W. The order of the fields is D gene, V gene, J gene, clone size, CDR3 protein, CDR3 DNA. D genes are given only for firm matches. Expanded clones get a size class; other rows say once, few or many, or leave the size out.

D: TRBD1
V: TRBV20-1
J: TRBJ1-2
size: many
CDR3: CSASGTTGQGAYGYTF
DNA: TGCAGTGCTAGCGGTACAACGGGACAGGGGGCCTATGGCTACACCTTC

D: TRBD1
V: TRBV19
J: TRBJ2-5
size: many
CDR3: CASSRTSTGSEETQYF
DNA: TGTGCCAGTAGTCGAACCTCGACAGGGTCGGAAGAGACCCAGTACTTC

D: .
V: TRBV9
J: TRBJ2-1
size: many
CDR3: CASSVMGTDEQFF
DNA: TGTGCCAGCAGCGTAATGGGGACGGATGAGCAGTTCTTC

D: .
V: TRBV30
J: TRBJ1-5
size: many
CDR3: CAWSVGGGYSNQPQHF
DNA: TGTGCCTGGAGTGTTGGTGGAGGTTATAGCAATCAGCCCCAGCATTTT

D: TRBD1
V: TRBV29-1
J: TRBJ2-7
size: many
CDR3: CSVEGGQGSSEQYF
DNA: TGCAGCGTTGAAGGGGGACAGGGTTCATCCGAGCAGTACTTC

D: .
V: TRBV5-1
J: TRBJ2-3
size: many
CDR3: CASRVQDTDTQYF
DNA: TGCGCCAGCCGCGTACAGGACACAGATACGCAGTATTTT

D: TRBD1
V: TRBV20-1
J: TRBJ2-1
size: many
CDR3: CSAPLDRVSYNEQFF
DNA: TGCAGTGCCCCCCTTGACAGGGTCTCCTACAATGAGCAGTTCTTC

D: TRBD2
V: TRBV20-1
J: TRBJ2-7
size: many
CDR3: CSAPSRTSGYYEQYF
DNA: TGCAGTGCGCCCTCCCGGACTAGCGGTTACTACGAGCAGTACTTC

D: .
V: TRBV20-1
J: TRBJ2-1
size: once
CDR3: CSFWGDAPNYYNEQFF
DNA: TGCAGCTTCTGGGGTGACGCTCCGAACTATTACAATGAGCAGTTCTTC

D: .
V: TRBV12-3/TRBV12-4
J: TRBJ1-2
size: many
CDR3: CASNLGGTAVGGYTF
DNA: TGTGCCAGCAACCTGGGGGGTACAGCGGTCGGTGGCTACACCTTC

D: .
V: TRBV11-2
J: TRBJ2-5
size: many
CDR3: CASSPATGQETQYF
DNA: TGTGCCAGCAGCCCCGCGACAGGACAAGAGACCCAGTACTTC

D: .
V: TRBV6-2/TRBV6-3
J: TRBJ2-1
size: many
CDR3: CASSLLTGYNEQFF
DNA: TGTGCCAGCAGTCTGTTGACAGGCTACAATGAGCAGTTCTTC

D: .
V: TRBV10-2
J: TRBJ1-2
size: many
CDR3: CASSTAPTTYGYTF
DNA: TGCGCCAGCAGTACCGCCCCAACCACTTATGGCTACACCTTC

D: TRBD2
V: TRBV7-2
J: TRBJ2-5
size: many
CDR3: CASSLGLAGGTETQYF
DNA: TGTGCCAGCAGCTTAGGACTAGCGGGGGGGACAGAGACCCAGTACTTC

D: TRBD1
V: TRBV7-2
J: TRBJ2-7
size: many
CDR3: CASSLDRGGLEQYF
DNA: TGTGCCAGCAGCTTGGACAGGGGAGGCCTCGAGCAGTACTTC

D: TRBD2
V: TRBV7-2
J: TRBJ2-3
size: many
CDR3: CASSPRLAGGTDTQYF
DNA: TGTGCCAGCAGCCCTCGTCTAGCGGGGGGCACAGATACGCAGTATTTT

D: TRBD2
V: TRBV5-1
J: TRBJ2-1
size: many
CDR3: CASSDGGTYNEQFF
DNA: TGCGCCAGCAGCGACGGGGGGACCTACAATGAGCAGTTCTTC

D: TRBD1
V: TRBV28
J: TRBJ1-1
size: few
CDR3: CASSTQGADTEAFF
DNA: TGTGCCAGCAGTACCCAGGGGGCGGACACTGAAGCTTTCTTT

D: .
V: TRBV7-9
J: TRBJ1-6
size: many
CDR3: CASSFWGFYSPLHF
DNA: TGTGCCAGCAGCTTTTGGGGGTTCTATTCACCCCTCCACTTT

D: .
V: TRBV4-1
J: TRBJ1-2
size: many
CDR3: CASSQGNGYTF
DNA: TGCGCCAGCAGCCAGGGGAACGGCTACACCTTC

D: .
V: TRBV5-1
J: TRBJ1-2
size: many
CDR3: CASSLGDGLYGYTF
DNA: TGCGCCAGCAGCTTGGGGGACGGACTCTATGGCTACACCTTC

D: .
V: TRBV5-1
J: TRBJ1-1
size: many
CDR3: CASSLLQGTTEAFF
DNA: TGCGCCAGCAGCTTACTTCAGGGGACCACTGAAGCTTTCTTT

D: .
V: TRBV20-1
J: TRBJ1-5
size: many
CDR3: CSARGRNGFDQPQHF
DNA: TGCAGTGCTAGAGGCCGGAACGGCTTCGATCAGCCCCAGCATTTT

D: .
V: TRBV7-8
J: TRBJ2-3
size: many
CDR3: CASSPWGGGNTDTQYF
DNA: TGTGCCAGCAGCCCTTGGGGCGGGGGCAACACAGATACGCAGTATTTT

D: .
V: TRBV7-9
J: TRBJ2-1
size: few
CDR3: CASSLNRGRYNEQFF
DNA: TGTGCCAGCAGCTTAAACCGGGGCAGGTACAATGAGCAGTTCTTC

D: TRBD1
V: TRBV4-2
J: TRBJ2-3
size: .
CDR3: CASSPTGGPGNTQYF
DNA: TGTGCCAGCAGCCCGACAGGGGGCCCGGGGAATACGCAGTATTTT

D: TRBD1
V: TRBV10-3
J: TRBJ2-7
size: many
CDR3: CAIRGGDEQYF
DNA: TGTGCCATCCGAGGGGGCGACGAGCAGTACTTC

D: TRBD2
V: TRBV29-1
J: TRBJ2-5
size: many
CDR3: CSVAGLAGETQYF
DNA: TGCAGCGTCGCGGGACTAGCCGGAGAGACCCAGTACTTC

D: .
V: TRBV7-6
J: TRBJ2-7
size: many
CDR3: CASSWEVRGEQYF
DNA: TGTGCCAGCAGCTGGGAGGTGAGGGGCGAGCAGTACTTC

D: .
V: TRBV13
J: TRBJ2-7
size: many
CDR3: CASSLGHATYEQYF
DNA: TGTGCCAGCAGCTTAGGACATGCTACCTACGAGCAGTACTTC

D: .
V: TRBV7-6
J: TRBJ2-3
size: many
CDR3: CASSPGPGTDTQYF
DNA: TGTGCCAGCAGCCCTGGGCCCGGAACAGATACGCAGTATTTT

D: .
V: TRBV6-1
J: TRBJ1-5
size: many
CDR3: CASSDREALQPQHF
DNA: TGTGCCAGCAGTGACAGGGAGGCACTTCAGCCCCAGCATTTT

D: .
V: TRBV7-2
J: TRBJ2-1
size: many
CDR3: CASSLGPRVIAYNEQFF
DNA: TGTGCCAGCAGCTTAGGTCCCAGGGTGATAGCCTACAATGAGCAGTTCTTC

D: TRBD1
V: TRBV5-1
J: TRBJ2-5
size: many
CDR3: CASSSGQQETQYF
DNA: TGCGCCAGCAGCTCGGGACAGCAAGAGACCCAGTACTTC

D: TRBD2
V: TRBV7-2
J: TRBJ2-1
size: many
CDR3: CASSLSGSLEQFF
DNA: TGTGCCAGCAGCTTAAGCGGGAGCTTGGAGCAGTTCTTC

D: .
V: TRBV7-7
J: TRBJ2-5
size: many
CDR3: CASSLTGGETQYF
DNA: TGTGCCAGCAGCTTAACCGGGGGAGAGACCCAGTACTTC

D: TRBD1
V: TRBV7-3
J: TRBJ1-1
size: many
CDR3: CASSRQGTNTEAFF
DNA: TGTGCCAGCTCACGACAGGGAACTAACACTGAAGCTTTCTTT

D: .
V: TRBV12-3/TRBV12-4
J: TRBJ1-5
size: many
CDR3: CASKYGTSNQPQHF
DNA: TGTGCCAGCAAATACGGGACAAGCAATCAGCCCCAGCATTTT

D: .
V: TRBV20-1
J: TRBJ1-1
size: many
CDR3: CSARDVRGGATEAFF
DNA: TGCAGTGCTAGAGATGTTAGAGGGGGGGCCACTGAAGCTTTCTTT

D: .
V: TRBV12-3/TRBV12-4
J: TRBJ2-7
size: many
CDR3: CASSFNNYEQYF
DNA: TGTGCCAGCAGTTTTAACAACTACGAGCAGTACTTC

D: TRBD1
V: TRBV20-1
J: TRBJ1-1
size: many
CDR3: CSALAGTGGQNTEAFF
DNA: TGCAGTGCTTTAGCCGGGACAGGGGGCCAGAACACTGAAGCTTTCTTT

D: .
V: TRBV3-1
J: TRBJ2-2
size: many
CDR3: CASSTWVTGELFF
DNA: TGTGCCAGCAGCACATGGGTGACCGGGGAGCTGTTTTTT

D: .
V: TRBV3-1
J: TRBJ2-2
size: many
CDR3: CASSQGLNTGELFF
DNA: TGTGCCAGCAGCCAAGGACTGAACACCGGGGAGCTGTTTTTT

D: .
V: TRBV29-1
J: TRBJ2-1
size: .
CDR3: CSVRDSYNEQFF
DNA: TGCAGCGTTCGAGACAGCTACAATGAGCAGTTCTTC

D: .
V: TRBV15
J: TRBJ1-5
size: few
CDR3: CATSMAENSNQPQHF
DNA: TGTGCCACCAGCATGGCAGAAAATAGCAATCAGCCCCAGCATTTT

D: .
V: TRBV11-2
J: TRBJ2-5
size: many
CDR3: CASSFTVQGETQYF
DNA: TGTGCCAGCAGCTTTACAGTACAGGGTGAGACCCAGTACTTC

D: TRBD2
V: TRBV7-2
J: TRBJ2-2
size: few
CDR3: CASSSLAGSGELFF
DNA: TGTGCCAGCAGCTCACTAGCGGGGTCCGGGGAGCTGTTTTTT

D: .
V: TRBV28
J: TRBJ1-2
size: many
CDR3: CASSRGDMVNYGYTF
DNA: TGTGCCAGCTCACGAGGAGATATGGTGAACTATGGCTACACCTTC

D: TRBD2
V: TRBV4-3
J: TRBJ2-2
size: .
CDR3: CASSSGDPWEGAGELFF
DNA: TGCGCCAGCAGCTCCGGGGACCCCTGGGAGGGCGCCGGGGAGCTGTTTTTT

D: TRBD2
V: TRBV20-1
J: TRBJ2-7
size: many
CDR3: CSDERGDPSYEQYF
DNA: TGCAGTGACGAACGGGGGGACCCATCCTACGAGCAGTACTTC

D: TRBD2
V: TRBV7-2
J: TRBJ2-1
size: many
CDR3: CASSQTSGFYNEQFF
DNA: TGTGCCAGCAGCCAAACTAGCGGATTCTACAATGAGCAGTTCTTC

D: .
V: TRBV6-4
J: TRBJ2-1
size: many
CDR3: CASSASRGLRDEQFF
DNA: TGTGCCAGCAGTGCCTCCAGGGGCCTAAGGGATGAGCAGTTCTTC

D: .
V: TRBV7-9
J: TRBJ2-1
size: .
CDR3: CASSLDSSNEQFF
DNA: TGTGCCAGCAGCTTAGACTCGTCCAATGAGCAGTTCTTC